This note documents a single T cell receptor beta chain sequence. TCRdb fed the 5' RACE reads into MiXCR, producing one record per CDR3 protein. The repertoire has fewer than 15,000 distinct CDR3 sequences, about 18% of them found once; the top ten carry roughly half. The source of the sample is a study of spatial heterogeneity in lung cancer. For the study at large: On average, each unique TCR and UMI combination appeared more than ten times in raw reads.

Indicated time point: sample taken at primary tumor resection. No cells were sorted before sequencing. The whole RNA sequenced was extracted from tumor, nontumor lung or frozen PBMC. The donors comprised about 74 untreated early-stage non-small cell lung cancer patients. Trimming stripped 2 bases from V and 1 base from J, with 5 bases between. The CDR3 runs 14 residues. Germline V gene lookup returns CDR1 KGHSH and CDR2 LQKENI. The clonotype was recovered from a male donor with early-stage non-small cell lung cancer. Specimen: PBMCs, collected at surgery. This rearrangement joins TRBV18 to TRBJ2-2; D is uncertain. The CDR3 nucleotides are TGTGCCAGCTCACCATCAGAGAACACCGGGGAGCTGTTTTTT. Residues: CASSPSENTGELFF. Full variable domain (missing parts from reference TRBV18 and TRBJ2-2): NAGVMQNPRHLVRRRGQEARLRCSPMKGHSHVYWYRQLPEEGLKFMVYLQKENIIDESGMPKERFSAEFPKEGPSILRIQQVVRGDSAAYFCASSPSENTGELFFGEGSRLTVL.